The clone carrying this TCR beta chain was detected many times. These data are taken from a study of Graves' ophthalmopathy and Graves' hyperthyroidism. RNA transcripts were the source from which TCR beta CDR3 regions were amplified. HTBI primers were used in a first-round RT-PCR, which preceded a second-round multiplex PCR. Using its own MiXCR run on the multiplex PCR reads, TCRdb lists one record per CDR3 protein. The top ten clones hold 11% of a sample with over a million distinct CDR3 sequences, about 35% of them seen once. The sequenced sample was peripheral blood or thyroid tissue (not recorded which). The receptor was derived from an adult man with Graves' hyperthyroidism.

CDR3: CATSIQDNQETQYF. The CDR3 coding sequence is TGTGCCACCAGCATACAGGACAACCAAGAGACCCAGTACTTC. V usage is TRBV15 and J usage is TRBJ2-5; TRBD1 is a possible D gene (5 bases). Germline CDR1 reads LNHNV; CDR2 reads YYDKDF (reference sequence). Trimming removed 4 bases at V and 0 bases at J, with 9 bases between. This CDR3 region has 14 residues. Combining the CDR3 with reference TRBV15 and TRBJ2-5 gives the whole variable domain DAMVIQNPRYQVTQFGKPVTLSCSQTLNHNVMYWYQQKSSQAPKLLFHYYDKDFNNEADTPDNFQSRRPNTSFCFLDIRSPGLGDTAMYLCATSIQDNQETQYFGPGTRLLVL.